What follows are 28 T cell receptor beta chains derived from one specimen sequenced in a study of cytotoxic CD8 clonotypes in ibrutinib-treated CLL. Sequencing used immunoSEQ multiplex PCR; TCRdb keeps in-frame clones, though not all of them. The sample lists more than 200,000 clones, roughly 70% occurring once. Sample: PBMCs, taken after 24 months of ibrutinib treatment. Every receptor here comes from a human donor with chronic lymphocytic leukemia.

This clone appeared a single time. The chain has TRBV5-1 and TRBJ2-5; 8 bases line up with TRBD2. The end of the DNA aligns better with TRBJ2-7, so the J call may be wrong. CDR1 is SGHRS and CDR2 is YFSETQ in the germline V gene. CDR3 size: 13 residues. The CDR3: CASSATGGHEQYF. As DNA, the CDR3 is TGCGCCAGCAGCGCAACGGGGGGGCACGAGCAGTACTTC.

In its sample, this clone was seen a few times. The V and J genes are TRBV27 and TRBJ1-5; D ambiguous. This CDR3 spans 14 amino acids. Germline values: CDR1 MNHEY, CDR2 SMNVEV (reference sequence). V shed 2 bases and J shed 9 bases, with 14 bases lying between them. CDR3 residues: CASSLMAASAPQHF. DNA of the CDR3: TGTGCCAGCAGTTTAATGGCGGCCAGTGCGCCCCAGCATTTT.

A few counts support this clone. The genes are TRBV9 and TRBJ2-1; TRBD1 matches at 7 bases. Germline loops: CDR1 SGDLS, CDR2 YYNGEE. Trimming at V came to 0 bases and at J to 10 bases, leaving 7 bases not matched to a gene. The CDR3 totals 14 residues. As DNA, the CDR3 is TGTGCCAGCAGCGTAGCTACAGGGGTTTTGGAGCAGTTCTTC. Encoded protein: CASSVATGVLEQFF.

The chain recombines TRBV4-1 with TRBJ2-7; weak D call: TRBD2 (5 bases). With 1 base removed from V and 6 bases from J, the gap between germline ends came to 19 bases. The CDR3 length is 16 residues. The V gene's germline CDR1 is MGHRA and CDR2 YSYEKL. The CDR3 spells CASSQGTGGKRTEQYF. For the CDR3, the DNA is TGCGCCAGCAGCCAAGGGACGGGCGGAAAGCGGACCGAGCAGTACTTC.

This chain joins TRBV7-3 and TRBJ1-1; no clear D gene. V was shortened by 0 bases and J by 1 base, with 6 bases between the two germline ends. CDR1 is SGHTA, CDR2 FQGTGA, per germline. This CDR3 region has 14 residues. CDR3 sequence (DNA): TGTGCCAGCAGCTTAACGGGGAGGAACACTGAAGCTTTCTTT. Its protein product is CASSLTGRNTEAFF.

The genes are TRBV27 and TRBJ2-1, with 9 bases lining up with TRBD2. CDR3 length equals 15 residues. The V gene's germline CDR1 is MNHEY and CDR2 SMNVEV (reference sequence). V lost 3 bases and J lost 6; bases outside the gene matches: 6. The DNA for the CDR3 is TGTGCCAGCAGTTTCAGGGCTAGCGGGACCAATGAGCAGTTCTTC. Its protein is CASSFRASGTNEQFF.

J is TRBJ1-4 and V is TRBV28, with D perhaps matching TRBD1 (6 bases). The CDR3 is made up of 15 amino acids. CDR1 is MDHEN and CDR2 is SYDVKM in the germline V gene. The V and J ends lost 1 base and 7 bases respectively, with 13 bases between them. The CDR3 sequence is CASSLFGGAAEKLFF. The DNA of the CDR3 is TGTGCCAGCAGTTTATTCGGGGGCGCAGCTGAAAAACTGTTTTTT.

This clone was recorded a few times. V and J are TRBV5-8 and TRBJ2-7, with 8 bases lining up with TRBD1. This CDR3 is 13 amino acids long. The V gene's germline CDR1 is SGHTS and CDR2 YDEGEE. Trimming at V came to 2 bases and at J to 5 bases, leaving 3 bases not matched to a gene. Written as DNA, the CDR3 is TGTGCCAGCAGCTTTGACAGGGGCGACGAGCAGTACTTC. Encoded protein: CASSFDRGDEQYF.

This clone was recorded only once. The chain carries TRBV6-1 and TRBJ2-3; unclear D gene. This CDR3 is built from 15 residues. Trimming took off 4 bases at V and 0 bases at J, with 11 bases between the two ends. The germline V gene encodes CDR1 MNHNS and CDR2 SASEGT. DNA for the CDR3: TGTGCCAGCAGTGTAGGGCAGAGTAGCACAGATACGCAGTATTTT. Translated: CASSVGQSSTDTQYF.

The rearrangement links TRBV19 to TRBJ2-6, with 10 bases identical to TRBD1. Germline trimming cut 3 bases from V and 1 base from J; bases unmatched to any gene: 12. Looked up from germline, CDR1 is LNHDA and CDR2 is SQIVND (reference sequence). The CDR3 loop spans 20 amino acids. The CDR3 nucleotides are TGTGCCAGTAGTATCCTTATGGGTGGGACAGGGGTGTCTGGGGCCAACGTCCTGACTTTC. It specifies CASSILMGGTGVSGANVLTF.

This sequence joins TRBV6-5 and TRBJ2-1, with D possibly being TRBD1 (7 bases). Germline V gene lookup returns CDR1 MNHEY and CDR2 SVGAGI. The CDR3 runs to 14 residues. Trimming cost V 6 bases and J 5 bases, with 14 bases left between them. CDR3 DNA: TGTGCCAGCAGCCAGGGGGGACCGCACAATGAGCAGTTCTTC. Amino acids: CASSQGGPHNEQFF.

This chain connects TRBV9 to TRBJ1-2, with D possibly TRBD1 on 6 matching bases. Germline assignment: CDR1 SGDLS and CDR2 YYNGEE. V dropped 4 bases and J dropped 4 bases, with 17 bases sitting between them. This CDR3 is built from 15 residues. The CDR3, as DNA: TGTGCCAGCAGCCTGCGCCGACAGGACCCCTATGGCTACACCTTC. Residues: CASSLRRQDPYGYTF.

This clone was recorded a few times. The rearrangement uses TRBV6-6 and TRBJ1-5; D is unresolved. Trimming shortened V by 5 bases and J by 4 bases, and 18 bases separated the two germline ends. The germline CDR1 and CDR2 sequences are MNHNY and SVGAGI (reference sequence). CDR3 length equals 16 residues. This chain's CDR3 is CASSTPTLDINQPQHF. The CDR3 DNA follows: TGTGCCAGCAGTACGCCAACCCTTGACATAAATCAGCCCCAGCATTTT.

V and J are TRBV6-6 and TRBJ2-7; D gene unclear. The germline V gene encodes CDR1 MNHNY and CDR2 SVGAGI (reference sequence). V was shortened by 0 bases and J by 3 bases, with 15 bases between the two germline ends. This CDR3 spans 16 amino acids. For the CDR3, the DNA is TGTGCCAGCAGTTACTCGAGTTTCACGTCCTACTACGAGCAGTACTTC. Residues: CASSYSSFTSYYEQYF.

In regard to this clone: A read error may be the cause here, since a much bigger clone is one base away. The chain combines TRBV7-6 with TRBJ2-3; a possible D gene is TRBD1 (5 bases). The V end was cut by 3 bases, the J end by 5 bases, with 6 bases between. Germline values: CDR1 SGHVS, CDR2 FNYEAQ. This CDR3 comprises 12 residues. CDR3 in DNA: TGTGCCAGCAGCTTCCAGGGAGATACGCAGTATTTT. It encodes CASSFQGDTQYF.

This clone was counted a few times. This chain links TRBV27 with TRBJ2-7; 11 nucleotides line up with TRBD2. The germline gives CDR1 MNHEY, CDR2 SMNVEV (reference sequence). This CDR3 has 16 amino acids. Trimming removed 3 bases from V and 5 bases from J; junction bases left unmatched: 9. The CDR3 spells CASSFQRLAGRDEQYF. The CDR3 DNA is TGTGCCAGCAGTTTTCAAAGACTAGCGGGAAGGGACGAGCAGTACTTC.

The chain carries TRBV7-6 and TRBJ1-1; D is unresolved. Trimming stripped 1 base from V and 0 bases from J, with 3 bases between. Germline values: CDR1 SGHVS, CDR2 FNYEAQ. The length of the CDR3 is 13 residues. CDR3 DNA sequence: TGTGCCAGCAGCTTAGACCTGAACACTGAAGCTTTCTTT. It is translated as CASSLDLNTEAFF.

The chain links TRBV4-3 to TRBJ2-7, with D possibly being TRBD1 or TRBD2 (5 bases each). With 0 bases removed from V and 2 bases from J, the gap between germline ends came to 11 bases. The CDR3 extends over 15 amino acids. Germline lookup yields CDR1 LGHNA and CDR2 YSLEER. The CDR3 region has the DNA TGCGCCAGCAGCCAAGAACGGGACGGCCCCTACGAGCAGTACTTC. Encoded protein: CASSQERDGPYEQYF.

The chain has TRBV27 and TRBJ2-3; 10 bases are a match to TRBD1. The V gene's germline CDR1 is MNHEY and CDR2 SMNVEV (reference sequence). Losses at the gene ends were 3 bases for V and 5 bases for J; bases not matched to a gene: 2. The CDR3 is made up of 14 amino acids. CDR3 nucleotides: TGTGCCAGCAGTTTGGACAGGGGGGAAGATACGCAGTATTTT. Amino acids: CASSLDRGEDTQYF.

The chain combines TRBV19 with TRBJ2-5, with 7 nucleotides matching TRBD1. The CDR3 sequence is 11 residues long. Germline CDR1 reads LNHDA; CDR2 reads SQIVND (reference sequence). V shed 4 bases, J shed 10 bases, and the junction held 3 bases outside the gene matches. The CDR3 sequence: CASSSDRDQYF. The CDR3 bases are TGTGCCAGTAGTAGCGACAGGGACCAGTACTTC.

The V gene is TRBV6-6, the J gene TRBJ1-2; 7 bases match TRBD1. Germline loops: CDR1 MNHNY, CDR2 SVGAGI (reference sequence). With V trimmed by 6 bases and J by 6 bases, 7 bases remained unmatched. The CDR3 is made up of 13 amino acids. Here the CDR3 DNA reads TGTGCCAGCAGCCGACAGGGCGGGGATGGCTACACCTTC. This gives the protein CASSRQGGDGYTF.

This chain connects TRBV30 to TRBJ1-1, with D maybe TRBD1 (5 bases). V lost 0 bases to trimming and J lost 8 bases, with 13 bases between them. CDR3 length: 13 residues. Germline assignment: CDR1 GTSNPN and CDR2 SVGIG (reference sequence). CDR3 sequence reads: CAWSVNGGSEAFF. The DNA of the CDR3 is TGTGCCTGGAGTGTCAACGGGGGATCGGAAGCTTTCTTT. Full variable domain (outside the CDR3, taken from reference TRBV30 and TRBJ1-1): SQTIHQWPATLVQPVGSPLSLECTVEGTSNPNLYWYRQAAGRGLQLLFYSVGIGQISSEVPQNLSASRPQDRQFILSSKKLLLSDSGFYLCAWSVNGGSEAFFGQGTRLTVV.

The V gene is TRBV6-6, the J gene TRBJ2-7; D ambiguous. V lost 0 bases, J lost 4 bases, and 7 bases lay in between. The germline CDR1 and CDR2 sequences are MNHNY and SVGAGI (reference sequence). The CDR3 runs 13 residues. In DNA, the CDR3 is TGTGCCAGCAGTTACTCTGATGCTTACGAGCAGTACTTC. Protein: CASSYSDAYEQYF.

The V and J genes are TRBV30 and TRBJ2-3; TRBD2 might be the D (6 bases). V was pared by 0 bases and J by 3 bases, with 16 bases between. This CDR3 contains 16 residues. Per the germline V gene, CDR1 is GTSNPN and CDR2 is SVGIG (reference sequence). CDR3: CAWSVSSGARTDTQYF. As DNA, the CDR3 is TGTGCCTGGAGTGTAAGTTCGGGAGCTAGGACAGATACGCAGTATTTT.

The chain recombines TRBV4-1 with TRBJ2-7; D is perhaps TRBD1 (6 bases). The V and J ends lost 1 base and 6 bases respectively, with 19 bases between them. CDR3 size: 16 residues. CDR1 is MGHRA and CDR2 is YSYEKL in the germline V gene. Written as DNA, the CDR3 is TGCGCCAGCAGCCAAGGGGAACAGGGAACGGCGATCGAGCAGTACTTC. This codes for CASSQGEQGTAIEQYF.

V is TRBV27 and J is TRBJ1-1; no clear D gene. V was shortened by 3 bases and J by 6 bases, with 14 bases between the two germline ends. The V gene's germline CDR1 is MNHEY and CDR2 SMNVEV (reference sequence). This CDR3 has 14 amino acids. This CDR3 reads CASSFRQRSAEAFF. CDR3 in DNA: TGTGCCAGCAGTTTTCGGCAGCGGAGCGCTGAAGCTTTCTTT.

This clone was recorded once. J is TRBJ2-1 and V is TRBV5-1; 8 nucleotides line up with TRBD1. The germline V gene has CDR1 SGHRS and CDR2 YFSETQ. With V trimmed by 4 bases and J by 8 bases, 11 bases remained unmatched. This CDR3 comprises 15 residues. CDR3 sequence reads: CASSGQGADRDEQFF. As DNA, the CDR3 is TGCGCCAGCAGCGGCCAGGGGGCGGACAGGGATGAGCAGTTCTTC.

The V call is TRBV5-1, the J call TRBJ2-1; D might be TRBD1 or TRBD2, each matching 5 bases. The germline CDR1 and CDR2 sequences are SGHRS and YFSETQ. CDR3 length: 15 amino acids. Trimming stripped 5 bases from V and 0 bases from J, with 12 bases between. The CDR3 DNA reads as TGCGCCAGCAGGGAGGACACGAGCTCCTACAATGAGCAGTTCTTC. Protein product: CASREDTSSYNEQFF.